This record concerns one T cell receptor beta chain sequence. As processed by the authors: Reference gene primers were amplified, and this amplification served to estimate nucleated cell counts. Using immunoSEQ multiplex PCR, the repertoire was profiled, and TCRdb retains in-frame clones only, with some absent. The DNA gave D and trimming, while V, J and clone size come from that table. The sample contains a few hundred thousand clones, around 89% of which appear only once. The data were taken from a study of blood T cell repertoires in COVID-19. Study information: The United States, Italy and Spain were the sources of the acute and convalescent COVID-19 samples.

There are 14 residues in the CDR3. In germline, CDR1 is SEHNR, CDR2 FQNEAQ (reference sequence). V was cut by 5 bases and J by 4 bases, with 15 bases left in between. This receptor was taken from a woman aged 55-69 years with acute or convalescent COVID-19. The sample consisted of peripheral blood. The gene calls are TRBV7-9 and TRBJ2-7, with TRBD2 as a possible D gene (6 bases). The CDR3, as DNA: TGTGCCAGCAGCCCACGGGACTCCAAATACGAGCAGTACTTC. It encodes CASSPRDSKYEQYF.